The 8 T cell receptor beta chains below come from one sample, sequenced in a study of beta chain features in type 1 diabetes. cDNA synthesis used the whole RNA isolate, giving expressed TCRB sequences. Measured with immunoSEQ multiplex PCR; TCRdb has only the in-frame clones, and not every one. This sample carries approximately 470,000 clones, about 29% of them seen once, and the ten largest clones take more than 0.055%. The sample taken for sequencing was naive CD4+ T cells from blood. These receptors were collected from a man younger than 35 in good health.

CDR3 in amino acids: CAISAAGVNTEAFF. CDR3 DNA sequence: TGTGCCATCAGTGCTGCAGGGGTGAACACTGAAGCTTTCTTT. This sequence joins TRBV10-3 and TRBJ1-1; TRBD1 is a possible D gene (6 bases). Germline V gene sequence: CDR1 ENHRY, CDR2 SYGVKD. Trimming cost V 4 bases and J 0 bases, with 9 bases left between them. The CDR3 loop spans 14 amino acids.

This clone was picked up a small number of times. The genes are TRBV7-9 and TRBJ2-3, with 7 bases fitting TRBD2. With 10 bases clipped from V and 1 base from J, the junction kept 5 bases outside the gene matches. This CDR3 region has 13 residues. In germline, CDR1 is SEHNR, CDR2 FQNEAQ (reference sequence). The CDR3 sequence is CATMLAGTDTQYF. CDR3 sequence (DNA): TGTGCCACCATGCTAGCGGGCACAGATACGCAGTATTTT.

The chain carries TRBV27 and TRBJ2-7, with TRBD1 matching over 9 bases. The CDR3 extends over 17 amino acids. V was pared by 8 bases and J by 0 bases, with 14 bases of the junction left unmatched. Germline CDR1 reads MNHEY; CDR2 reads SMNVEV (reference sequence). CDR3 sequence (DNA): TGTGCCAGCCGCGGACAGGGACAGGGAACAAGCTCCTACGAGCAGTACTTC. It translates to CASRGQGQGTSSYEQYF.

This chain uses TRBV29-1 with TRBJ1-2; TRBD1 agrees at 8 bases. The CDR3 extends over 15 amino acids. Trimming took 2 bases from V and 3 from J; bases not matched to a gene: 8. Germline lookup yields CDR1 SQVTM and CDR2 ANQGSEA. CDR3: CSVETAGGLDYGYTF. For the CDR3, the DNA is TGCAGCGTTGAAACCGCAGGGGGCTTGGACTATGGCTACACCTTC.

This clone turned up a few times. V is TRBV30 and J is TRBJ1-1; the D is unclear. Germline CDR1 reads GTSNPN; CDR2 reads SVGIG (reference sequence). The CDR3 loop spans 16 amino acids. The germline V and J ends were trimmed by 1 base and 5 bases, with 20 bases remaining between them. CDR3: CAWSEGNLVWKTEAFF. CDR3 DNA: TGTGCCTGGAGTGAGGGCAACTTGGTTTGGAAGACTGAAGCTTTCTTT.

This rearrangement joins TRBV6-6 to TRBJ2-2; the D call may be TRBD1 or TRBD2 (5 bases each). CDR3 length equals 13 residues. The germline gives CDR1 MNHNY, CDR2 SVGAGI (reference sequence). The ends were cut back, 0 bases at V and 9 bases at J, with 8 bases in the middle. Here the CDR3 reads CASSYSRGRELFF. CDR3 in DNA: TGTGCCAGCAGTTACTCTCGGGGCCGGGAGCTGTTTTTT.

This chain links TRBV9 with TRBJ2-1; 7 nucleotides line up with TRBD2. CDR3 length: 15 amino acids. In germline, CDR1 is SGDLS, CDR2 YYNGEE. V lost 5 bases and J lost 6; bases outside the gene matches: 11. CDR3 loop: CASSAGTIPLNEQFF. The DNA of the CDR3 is TGTGCCAGCAGTGCCGGGACTATCCCTCTCAATGAGCAGTTCTTC.

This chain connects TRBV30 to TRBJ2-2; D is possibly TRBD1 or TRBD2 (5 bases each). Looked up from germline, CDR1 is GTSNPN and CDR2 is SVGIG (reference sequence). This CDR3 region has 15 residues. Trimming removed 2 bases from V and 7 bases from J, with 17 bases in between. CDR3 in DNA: TGTGCCTGGAGTAAAGGGGACGGCCCCAGCGGGGAGCTGTTTTTT. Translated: CAWSKGDGPSGELFF.